One sample yielded the 2 T cell receptor beta chains listed below, sequenced in a study of T-cell reconstitution after alpha-beta-depleted transplantation in children. It was with unique molecular identifiers that the TCRbeta library was prepared. Each CDR3 protein is one row after TCRdb ran MiXCR on the PCR reads. The profile shows around 700,000 distinct CDR3 sequences, 13% of them singletons. Sequencing was performed on PBMCs, taken before TCRalphabeta/CD19-depleted stem cell transplant. These receptors all come from a girl aged 2-10 years with congenital amegakaryocytic thrombocytopenia, due to receive a stem cell transplant.

The sample holds many counts of this clonotype. The chain employs TRBV24-1 and TRBJ2-3; a possible D gene is TRBD1 (6 bases). This CDR3 has 15 amino acids. The germline V and J ends were trimmed by 4 bases and 4 bases, with 14 bases remaining between them. Per germline, CDR1 KGHDR and CDR2 SFDVKD. In DNA form, the CDR3 reads TGTGCCACCAGTGACCGGCGGACAGCCGCAGATACGCAGTATTTT. As protein: CATSDRRTAADTQYF.

In this sample, this clonotype turned up many times. V usage is TRBV20-1 and J usage is TRBJ2-2; D uncertain. V was pared by 2 bases and J by 4 bases, with 14 bases between. The CDR3 covers 15 residues. CDR1 is DFQATT, CDR2 SNEGSKA, per germline (reference sequence). CDR3 region: CSARSSWPSTGELFF. CDR3 coding DNA: TGCAGTGCTAGATCGTCATGGCCTTCCACCGGGGAGCTGTTTTTT.